The subject of this entry is one T cell receptor beta chain. The sample belongs to a study of blood T cell repertoires in COVID-19. Original processing notes: Reference gene primer amplification gave nucleated cell count estimates. Measured with immunoSEQ multiplex PCR; TCRdb has only the in-frame clones, and not every one. V and J calls and clone size are as listed in that table; D and trimming were resolved from the DNA. The sample has 50,000 to 65,000 clones, around 87% seen once. This TCR was sampled from a man in his 70s with acute or convalescent COVID-19. Sequencing was done on a sample of peripheral blood.

In DNA, the CDR3 is TGTGCCAGCAGAGCAGGGGGCGATTTTGAAAAACTGTTTTTT. As protein: CASRAGGDFEKLFF. V usage is TRBV28 and J usage is TRBJ1-4; 8 bases line up with TRBD1. Trimming took 6 bases from V and 7 from J; bases not matched to a gene: 7. The CDR3 totals 14 residues. Germline CDR1 reads MDHEN; CDR2 reads SYDVKM.